This T cell receptor (beta chain) was found in a study of CD8+CD57+ T cells in acquired aplastic anemia. CD8+CD57+ cell expansion had been shown by flow cytometry in patients chosen for sequencing. At the time of blood sampling, patients had not yet received any therapy. The CDR3 extends over 15 amino acids. V shed 0 bases and J shed 1 base, with 10 bases lying between them. Germline V lookup: CDR1 PRHDT, CDR2 FYEKMQ (reference sequence). Genomic DNA templated the TCR beta VDJ and CDR3 profiling. TCRdb analysed the reads with MiXCR anew, one entry per CDR3 protein. The profile shows under 350,000 distinct CDR3 sequences, roughly 61% of them singletons.

The TCR sequence derives from a human donor with aplastic anemia. The chain joins TRBV13 to TRBJ2-7; D is unclear. The sample taken for sequencing was sorted CD4+, CD8+, or CD8+CD57+ T cells (not recorded which) from PBMCs. The CDR3 coding sequence is TGTGCCAGCAGCTTAGGCCAGGCCGGATCCTACGAGCAGTACTTC. It is translated as CASSLGQAGSYEQYF. The entire variable domain, with the rest obtained from reference TRBV13 and TRBJ2-7, is as follows: AAGVIQSPRHLIKEKRETATLKCYPIPRHDTVYWYQQGPGQDPQFLISFYEKMQSDKGSIPDRFSAQQFSDYHSELNMSSLELGDSALYFCASSLGQAGSYEQYFGPGTRLTVT.